Each of the 23 T cell receptor beta chains below was sequenced from the same sample in a study of radiation and T cells in renal cell carcinoma. Treatment in this sample: treatment-naive control, cytoreductive nephrectomy. This table comes from immunoSEQ multiplex PCR, and its TCRdb copy is limited to in-frame clones, with some not included. Of roughly 15,000 clones in the sample, approximately 65% were seen once. Sequencing used tumor tissue, obtained from a patient whose treatment was nephrectomy without radiotherapy. These receptors all come from a man between 60 and 70 years old with renal cell carcinoma.

The V gene is TRBV5-6, the J gene TRBJ2-7, with TRBD1 matching 9 bases. The CDR3 consists of 17 residues. The trim removed 0 bases at V and 8 bases at J, leaving 15 bases unmatched. The germline V gene has CDR1 SGHDT and CDR2 YYEEEE. The CDR3 here is CASSLVVMGQGGNKQYF. The CDR3 bases are TGTGCCAGCAGCTTGGTAGTCATGGGACAGGGTGGGAACAAGCAGTACTTC.

The chain joins TRBV6-5 to TRBJ2-7, with TRBD2 matching over 12 bases. The germline gives CDR1 MNHEY, CDR2 SVGAGI. This CDR3 region has 14 residues. The V gene end was trimmed by 6 bases and the J gene end by 4 bases; junction bases not matched to a gene: 4. The CDR3 nucleotides are TGTGCCAGCAGCCCTAGCGGGGGGGGATACGAGCAGTACTTC. This sequence encodes CASSPSGGGYEQYF.

The V call is TRBV18, the J call TRBJ2-1; D is undetermined. Germline V gene data show CDR1 as KGHSH and CDR2 as LQKENI. There are 15 residues in the CDR3. The germline V and J ends were trimmed by 5 bases and 0 bases, with 11 bases remaining between them. In DNA, the CDR3 is TGTGCCAGCTCATCAGACCGAAGCTCCTACAATGAGCAGTTCTTC. Its translation is CASSSDRSSYNEQFF.

The genes are TRBV7-9 and TRBJ2-7; TRBD2 matches at 7 bases. The CDR3 totals 16 residues. V lost 0 bases, J lost 5 bases, and 10 bases stayed unmatched. Germline V lookup: CDR1 SEHNR, CDR2 FQNEAQ (reference sequence). The CDR3 loop reads CASSLALAGVMDEQYF. The CDR3 DNA follows: TGTGCCAGCAGCTTAGCGCTGGCGGGAGTTATGGACGAGCAGTACTTC.

The chain employs TRBV5-4 and TRBJ2-4; 12 bases are a match to TRBD2. This CDR3 region has 17 residues. CDR1 and CDR2 from the germline V gene are SGHNT and YYREEE (reference sequence). With V trimmed by 0 bases and J by 7 bases, 8 bases remained unmatched. This chain's CDR3 is CASSLAPSGRAGNIQYF. The CDR3 bases are TGTGCCAGCAGCTTGGCCCCTAGCGGGAGGGCCGGGAACATTCAGTACTTC.

A few counts support this clone. The CDR3 sequence: CASSLVVALNTGELFF. CDR3 sequence (DNA): TGTGCCAGCAGCTTAGTCGTGGCTCTGAACACCGGGGAGCTGTTTTTT. The rearrangement links TRBV11-2 to TRBJ2-2; no definite D call. Per the germline V gene, CDR1 is SGHAT and CDR2 is FQNNGV. The V gene lost 1 base and the J gene lost 1 base, with 10 bases spanning the gap. The CDR3 is 16 residues long.

Here the CDR3 reads CASSPWMTTHTQYF. The CDR3 DNA reads TGTGCCAGCAGCCCTTGGATGACCACCCATACGCAGTATTTT. This chain joins TRBV9 and TRBJ2-3, with D uncertain. V lost 4 bases, J lost 7 bases, and 16 bases lay in between. The germline CDR1 and CDR2 sequences are SGDLS and YYNGEE. This CDR3 spans 14 amino acids.

The chain joins TRBV4-2 to TRBJ1-4; D is perhaps TRBD1 (6 bases). The germline V gene has CDR1 LGHNA and CDR2 YNFKEQ. The CDR3 has 14 residues. The V gene lost 9 bases and the J gene lost 3 bases, with 14 bases spanning the gap. The CDR3 loop reads CARDRGTPNEKLFF. DNA for the CDR3: TGTGCCAGGGACAGAGGGACACCTAATGAAAAACTGTTTTTT.

This chain links TRBV6-6 with TRBJ1-3; TRBD1 agrees at 9 bases. The CDR3 sequence is 15 residues long. Germline CDR1 MNHNY, CDR2 SVGAGI (reference sequence). The trim removed 2 bases at V and 2 bases at J, leaving 1 base unmatched. The CDR3 nucleotides are TGTGCCAGCAGTTACAGGGACAGGGCTGGAAACACCATATATTTT. Translation gives CASSYRDRAGNTIYF.

V and J are TRBV19 and TRBJ2-5; D unresolved. Germline V gives CDR1 LNHDA, CDR2 SQIVND (reference sequence). Trimming removed 5 bases from V and 1 base from J, with 11 bases in between. CDR3 length: 14 amino acids. CDR3 residues: CASSLKLLQETQYF. The CDR3 DNA sequence: TGTGCCAGTAGTCTCAAGCTCCTCCAAGAGACCCAGTACTTC.

This sequence joins TRBV25-1 and TRBJ1-3; D possibly corresponds to TRBD1 (5 bases). The CDR3 covers 14 residues. Deletions cut 7 bases from V and 0 bases from J, with 10 bases between. Germline CDR1 and CDR2: MGHDK and SYGVNS. The CDR3 is CASTGGTSGNTIYF. The CDR3 DNA is TGTGCCAGCACGGGGGGGACCTCTGGAAACACCATATATTTT.

This clone was observed a single time. The chain uses TRBV7-2 and TRBJ1-4; D gene uncertain. The V end lost 2 bases, the J end lost 7 bases, and 14 bases lay between the germline ends. Germline V gives CDR1 SGHTA, CDR2 FQGNSA. The CDR3 is 15 residues long. The CDR3 DNA reads TGTGCCAGCAGCTTATTGCCCTCTACGATTGAAAAACTGTTTTTT. Encoded protein: CASSLLPSTIEKLFF.

The chain couples TRBV6-1 to TRBJ2-1, with a weak D call TRBD2 (5 bases). The CDR3 has 11 residues. Trimming pared 5 bases from V and 10 bases from J, leaving 9 bases between. CDR1 is MNHNS and CDR2 is SASEGT in the germline V gene. The CDR3 region has the DNA TGTGCCAGCAGTACGGGAACCGAGCAGTTCTTC. This sequence encodes CASSTGTEQFF.

The rearrangement uses TRBV10-3 and TRBJ2-1; unclear D gene. The CDR3 runs to 11 residues. Trimming removed 10 bases at V and 6 bases at J, with 10 bases between. Germline V gene lookup returns CDR1 ENHRY and CDR2 SYGVKD. Written as DNA, the CDR3 is TGTGCCACCCTCCTAGGCAATGAGCAGTTCTTC. Translation gives CATLLGNEQFF.

This clone appeared a few times. The rearrangement uses TRBV6-5 and TRBJ1-5, with D perhaps matching TRBD1 (5 bases). There are 15 residues in the CDR3. The germline gives CDR1 MNHEY, CDR2 SVGAGI. V was cut by 3 bases and J by 1 base, with 10 bases left in between. The CDR3 bases are TGTGCCAGCAGTTATGGACGGACAAGCAATCAGCCCCAGCATTTT. It yields the protein CASSYGRTSNQPQHF.

This clone was counted once. The rearrangement uses TRBV4-3 and TRBJ2-5, with no clear D. CDR1 and CDR2 from the germline V gene are LGHNA and YSLEER. The V end was cut by 4 bases, the J end by 5 bases, with 17 bases between. There are 15 residues in the CDR3. Here the CDR3 reads CASSRSGLVVETQYF. The CDR3 nucleotides read TGCGCCAGCAGCCGGTCGGGTCTTGTAGTGGAGACCCAGTACTTC.

The V gene is TRBV7-9, the J gene TRBJ2-2; 8 nucleotides align to TRBD2. The V segment lost 1 base and the J segment 1 base; nucleotides outside the gene matches: 2. The CDR3 length is 16 residues. Germline lookup yields CDR1 SEHNR and CDR2 FQNEAQ (reference sequence). CDR3 DNA sequence: TGTGCCAGCAGCTTAGGTAGCGGGATGAACACCGGGGAGCTGTTTTTT. Protein: CASSLGSGMNTGELFF.

This clone is categorized as medium-sized. V is TRBV2 and J is TRBJ1-3; D unclear. Trimming removed 5 bases at V and 2 bases at J, with 16 bases between. The CDR3 runs 16 residues. From germline, CDR1 is SNHLY and CDR2 FYNNEI. This CDR3 reads CASSQAGAYAGNTIYF. CDR3 bases: TGTGCCAGCAGTCAGGCAGGAGCATACGCTGGAAACACCATATATTTT.

This rearrangement joins TRBV7-2 to TRBJ2-1, with D maybe TRBD2 (6 bases). The CDR3 sequence is 12 residues long. Germline CDR1 SGHTA, CDR2 FQGNSA. Trimming removed 5 bases from V and 8 bases from J, with 10 bases in between. In DNA, the CDR3 is TGTGCCAGCAGCACGGGAGAATATGAGCAGTTCTTC. It specifies CASSTGEYEQFF.

The chain combines TRBV7-9 with TRBJ1-2; 9 bases align to TRBD1. This CDR3 has 17 amino acids. Trimming took 1 base from V and 6 from J; bases not matched to a gene: 12. Germline V gene lookup returns CDR1 SEHNR and CDR2 FQNEAQ (reference sequence). The CDR3 bases are TGTGCCAGCAGCTTAGTTTCCGGGACAGGGCGCCGAGATGGCTACACCTTC. As protein: CASSLVSGTGRRDGYTF.

By sample fraction, this clone is medium-sized. The chain has TRBV19 and TRBJ2-7; the D gene is possibly TRBD1 (5 bases). Per germline, CDR1 LNHDA and CDR2 SQIVND (reference sequence). The V and J ends lost 1 base and 0 bases respectively, with 7 bases between them. The CDR3 spans 14 residues. CDR3 in amino acids: CASSIVGVSYEQYF. CDR3 in DNA: TGTGCCAGTAGTATAGTAGGGGTCTCCTACGAGCAGTACTTC.

The chain uses TRBV5-1 and TRBJ2-3; D unresolved. This CDR3 has 17 residues. Germline V gives CDR1 SGHRS, CDR2 YFSETQ. V was trimmed by 0 bases and J by 2 bases, leaving 16 bases between them. The CDR3 protein is CASSLAPVPMNTDTQYF. CDR3 bases: TGCGCCAGCAGCTTGGCGCCCGTACCCATGAACACAGATACGCAGTATTTT.

The genes are TRBV19 and TRBJ1-5; no firm D call. The CDR3 has 12 amino acids. Deletions cut 1 base from V and 7 bases from J, with 5 bases between. Germline V CDR1 and CDR2: LNHDA, SQIVND (reference sequence). CDR3 loop: CASSIGEQPQHF. In nucleotides, the CDR3 is TGTGCCAGTAGTATAGGGGAACAGCCCCAGCATTTT.